Given below is one T cell receptor (beta chain) in context. Its target is unknown. Version v3.0 of the immunoSEQ assay was performed at survey level. The method was immunoSEQ multiplex PCR; TCRdb's version includes in-frame clones alone and lacks a portion of them. The repertoire includes 35,000 or so clones, roughly 80% of them detected once, and under 8.5% sits in the top ten. CDR1 and CDR2 (germline): SNHLY, FYNNEI. Trimming shortened V by 7 bases and J by 7 bases, and 10 bases separated the two germline ends. CDR3 length: 11 residues. The data belong to a study of long-term antiretroviral therapy in people with HIV. Findings of the study overall: Diversity increased after ART yet remained lower than in transplant donor controls.

Every one of the donors gave at least one pre-ART PBMC sample and at least two post-ART PBMC samples. The rearrangement links TRBV2 to TRBJ1-2, with D possibly TRBD1 on 5 matching bases. This TCR derives from a woman aged 50 to 60 with HIV. The source material was unsorted PBMCs, sampled 2 years after starting antiretroviral therapy. Written as DNA, the CDR3 is TGTGCCAGCAACGACGGGGCTGGCTACACCTTC. It translates to CASNDGAGYTF.